This T cell receptor beta chain was captured in a study of T cells in women clearing cervical HPV infection. Study-level background: HLA type could not be excluded as a confounder.

This CDR3 region has 13 residues. Germline CDR1 LGHNT, CDR2 FRNRAP. V trimming: 5 bases; J trimming: 8 bases; junction bases outside the gene matches: 5. TCR beta CDR3 amplified by multiplex PCR from roughly 1,100 ng genomic DNA. Assay used: immunoSEQ multiplex PCR; TCRdb lists only in-frame clones, some missing. Its table records tens of thousands of clones. All participants had a single incident cervical HPV16 infection, and prevalent HPV16 infections were excluded. In the case of this clone: The read gets to within 3 residues of the CDR3 end, and the germline J gene fills in the rest.

The receptor's source is a woman between 18 and 70 years old with a cervical HPV16 infection that either progressed to CIN3+ or cleared (not recorded which). V is TRBV12-5 and J is TRBJ2-1, with TRBD2 matching over 8 bases. Sequencing used blood buffy coat. CDR3 sequence: CASGSGSWDEQFF. The DNA read from the CDR3 is TGTGCTAGTGGTAGCGGGAGTTGGGATGAG.